This T cell receptor beta chain was recorded in a study of shared clonotypes between healthy human individuals. V dropped 0 bases and J dropped 6 bases, with 10 bases sitting between them. Germline assignment: CDR1 SGDLS and CDR2 YYNGEE. This CDR3 spans 13 amino acids. Study findings and constraints: Among several donors, about 5% of naive CD4 clonotypes were found in common. Sample collection involved blood only; tissue repertoires are likely different.

Donors, healthy HIV-negative adults, lacked recent acute infections or vaccinations. Every one of the donors was a Caucasian adult that lived in Nashville, Tennessee. With regard to this clone: The antigen is unknown. Other DNA sequences in this specimen translate into the identical CDR3.

TCRdb keeps only in-frame clones here, not all; method: immunoSEQ multiplex PCR. The sample lists millions of clones, more than 80% occurring once. This TCR came from a man aged 18 to 29 in good health. The chain combines TRBV9 with TRBJ2-7; a weak D match, TRBD2 (5 bases). Material: naive CD4+ T cells sorted from blood. Regarding subset: CD45RA+ positively selected. CDR3 residues: CASSVVEGGEQYF. CDR3 DNA: TGTGCCAGCAGCGTAGTGGAAGGAGGCGAGCAGTACTTC.